These 23 T cell receptor beta chains came from one sample sequenced in a study of T-cell memory formation after mild COVID-19. A single record per CDR3 protein comes from TCRdb applying MiXCR to the 5' RACE reads. The sample has approximately 100,000 distinct CDR3 sequences, 11% seen once. The sample consisted of PBMCs or a T cell subset sorted from them (not recorded which). Receptor source: a man younger than 35 who had mild COVID-19 (a few samples of this study predate the infection). Cell type and time point are not known.

This clonotype was counted many times. The chain combines TRBV12-3 or TRBV12-4 with TRBJ2-1; unclear D gene. This CDR3 comprises 14 residues. V lost 5 bases and J 0 bases, leaving 8 bases between the germline ends. The CDR3 protein is CASSPTSSYNEQFF. CDR3 bases: TGTGCCAGCAGTCCAACCAGCTCCTACAATGAGCAGTTCTTC.

The chain carries TRBV4-1 and TRBJ2-3; D is ambiguous. The CDR3 is 14 residues long. Germline-derived CDR1 and CDR2 are MGHRA and YSYEKL. With 4 bases removed from V and 6 bases from J, the gap between germline ends came to 14 bases. The CDR3 coding sequence is TGCGCCAGCAGCCCTTGGATAGAGGAGGATACGCAGTATTTT. This gives the protein CASSPWIEEDTQYF.

Within the sample, this clonotype is medium-sized. J is TRBJ1-2 and V is TRBV3-1; no definite D call. V shed 3 bases and J shed 7 bases, with 15 bases lying between them. There are 14 residues in the CDR3. The germline V gene encodes CDR1 LGHDT and CDR2 YNNKEL (reference sequence). The CDR3 loop reads CASSHWDPTSGYTF. CDR3 bases: TGTGCCAGCAGCCATTGGGATCCTACTAGTGGCTACACCTTC.

This clonotype was seen a few times. V usage is TRBV20-1 and J usage is TRBJ2-5; 8 bases are shared with TRBD2. Germline V gives CDR1 DFQATT, CDR2 SNEGSKA (reference sequence). CDR3 size: 15 residues. V dropped 5 bases and J dropped 4; count of bases not matched to a gene: 12. CDR3 sequence (DNA): TGCAGTGCTGGTAACGTCGGACTAGCCCCAGAGACCCAGTACTTC. Its protein is CSAGNVGLAPETQYF.

This sequence joins TRBV4-1 and TRBJ2-7; TRBD2 matches 11 bases. The junction had 8 bases not matched to a gene; V was cut back by 1 base and J by 6 bases. CDR1 and CDR2 (germline): MGHRA, YSYEKL. CDR3 length: 16 residues. CDR3 DNA sequence: TGCGCCAGCAGCCAAGGACTAGCGGGGAGTAGCGGCGAGCAGTACGTC. This translates into CASSQGLAGSSGEQYV.

V is TRBV15 and J is TRBJ2-5; no clear D. Trimming removed 0 bases from V and 3 bases from J, with 5 bases in between. The CDR3 loop spans 13 amino acids. CDR1 and CDR2 (germline): LNHNV, YYDKDF (reference sequence). The CDR3 is CATSRDREETQYF. For the CDR3, the DNA is TGTGCCACCAGCAGAGATCGAGAAGAGACCCAGTACTTC.

The sample holds a few counts of this clonotype. V gene TRBV3-1 combines with J gene TRBJ1-1, with a weak D call TRBD1 (6 bases). The CDR3 sequence is 14 residues long. The ends were cut back, 1 base at V and 4 bases at J, with 10 bases in the middle. Germline values: CDR1 LGHDT, CDR2 YNNKEL (reference sequence). The CDR3 here is CASSQGAGATEAFF. DNA for the CDR3: TGTGCCAGCAGCCAAGGGGCAGGGGCCACTGAAGCTTTCTTT.

This clonotype was detected ten times or more. The rearrangement links TRBV6-5 to TRBJ2-2, with D tentatively TRBD1 (6 bases). This CDR3 comprises 15 residues. Germline values: CDR1 MNHEY, CDR2 SVGAGI. Trimming left V 6 bases short and J 4 bases short, with 15 bases between. This CDR3 reads CASSPGVPATGELFF. The CDR3 nucleotides read TGTGCCAGCAGCCCAGGGGTTCCGGCCACCGGGGAGCTGTTTTTT.

This chain connects TRBV20-1 to TRBJ2-1; the D gene could be TRBD1 or TRBD2 (5 bases each). V was trimmed by 1 base and J by 3 bases, leaving 13 bases between them. Germline V gene data show CDR1 as DFQATT and CDR2 as SNEGSKA (reference sequence). This CDR3 contains 15 residues. CDR3 sequence reads: CSARVLGDGYNEQFF. The CDR3, as DNA: TGCAGTGCTAGAGTTCTCGGGGACGGCTACAATGAGCAGTTCTTC.

This clonotype was recorded a few times. This chain uses TRBV24-1 with TRBJ2-5; D gene uncertain. The V gene lost 3 bases and the J gene lost 2 bases, with 6 bases spanning the gap. CDR1 is KGHDR, CDR2 SFDVKD, per germline. The CDR3 spans 13 residues. CDR3 DNA sequence: TGTGCCACCAGTGATCCTCTTCAAGAGACCCAGTACTTC. The encoded protein is CATSDPLQETQYF.

This clonotype has more than one count but fewer than ten. V is TRBV28 and J is TRBJ2-3, with 7 nucleotides matching TRBD2. V lost 3 bases, J lost 7 bases, and 1 base stayed unmatched. The germline V gene encodes CDR1 MDHEN and CDR2 SYDVKM. The length of the CDR3 is 12 residues. The CDR3 region has the DNA TGTGCCAGCAGTTTGGGGGGGAATACGCAGTATTTT. This gives the protein CASSLGGNTQYF.

This clonotype was seen more than once but under ten times. The genes are TRBV19 and TRBJ1-1, with D maybe TRBD1 (6 bases). The CDR3 runs 13 residues. The germline V gene has CDR1 LNHDA and CDR2 SQIVND (reference sequence). Trimming removed 6 bases at V and 3 bases at J, with 11 bases between. The CDR3 coding sequence is TGTGCCAGTAGGACGAAGGGGGACACTGAAGCTTTCTTT. Amino acid sequence: CASRTKGDTEAFF.

The chain is built from TRBV24-1 and TRBJ1-2, with TRBD1 as a possible D gene (5 bases). V dropped 5 bases and J dropped 8 bases, with 14 bases sitting between them. The CDR3 has 13 amino acids. Germline CDR1 is KGHDR and CDR2 is SFDVKD. In nucleotides, the CDR3 is TGTGCCACCAGTGGTGTGGGGCTAGACGGCTACACCTTC. Translating gives CATSGVGLDGYTF.

The table lists this clonotype with a few counts. V and J are TRBV5-1 and TRBJ1-2, with D perhaps matching TRBD1 (5 bases). CDR3 size: 14 residues. The germline V gene encodes CDR1 SGHRS and CDR2 YFSETQ. Between the trimmed V and J ends, which lost 0 bases and 11 bases, there was a span of 17 bases. CDR3 amino acids: CASSLGQGDSGYTF. The CDR3 nucleotides read TGCGCCAGCAGCTTGGGACAAGGGGATTCAGGTTACACCTTC.

In its sample, this clonotype was seen a few times. This chain uses TRBV5-1 with TRBJ2-3; 8 bases are shared with TRBD2. The CDR3 runs to 16 residues. Germline CDR1 SGHRS, CDR2 YFSETQ. V lost 2 bases to trimming and J lost 2 bases; unmatched junction nucleotides: 7. The CDR3 DNA reads TGCGCCAGCAGCTTTGGTGGCGGGGGGCTCACAGATACGCAGTATTTT. It specifies CASSFGGGGLTDTQYF.

The chain has TRBV7-6 and TRBJ2-3; maybe TRBD2 (6 bases). Germline loops: CDR1 SGHVS, CDR2 FNYEAQ. The length of the CDR3 is 14 residues. Trimming cost V 5 bases and J 5 bases, with 14 bases left between them. The CDR3 nucleotides read TGTGCCAGCAGCCCCGGGGGTGGGGGAGATACGCAGTATTTT. This codes for CASSPGGGGDTQYF. The complete variable domain, with remaining parts taken from reference TRBV7-6 and TRBJ2-3, reads GAGVSQSPRYKVTKRGQDVALRCDPISGHVSLYWYRQALGQGPEFLTYFNYEAQQDKSGLPNDRFSAERPEGSISTLTIQRTEQRDSAMYRCASSPGGGGDTQYFGPGTRLTVL.

The V and J genes are TRBV5-1 and TRBJ2-2, with 7 bases fitting TRBD1. The V and J ends lost 4 bases and 5 bases, in that order; junction bases with no gene match: 5. The CDR3 is 14 amino acids. CDR1 is SGHRS and CDR2 is YFSETQ in the germline V gene. This CDR3 reads CASSRLTGTGELFF. The CDR3 region has the DNA TGCGCCAGCAGCCGCCTGACAGGGACCGGGGAGCTGTTTTTT.

This clonotype was counted between two and nine times. J is TRBJ1-1 and V is TRBV5-1; 9 bases align to TRBD1. Trimming removed 0 bases from V and 11 bases from J; junction bases left unmatched: 5. This CDR3 spans 13 amino acids. Germline V CDR1 and CDR2: SGHRS, YFSETQ. The CDR3 nucleotides are TGCGCCAGCAGCTTGGCTGGGACAGGGAAGGCTTTCTTT. It is translated as CASSLAGTGKAFF.

This chain connects TRBV27 to TRBJ1-1, with D possibly TRBD1 on 5 matching bases. CDR1 MNHEY and CDR2 SMNVEV come from the germline V gene (reference sequence). V was shortened by 0 bases and J by 0 bases, with 11 bases between the two germline ends. This CDR3 region has 16 residues. CDR3 coding DNA: TGTGCCAGCAGTTTATCGGTGAGGGGCATGAACACTGAAGCTTTCTTT. This gives the protein CASSLSVRGMNTEAFF.

The rearrangement joins TRBV4-3 to TRBJ2-3; no clear D. The length of the CDR3 is 16 residues. Germline CDR1 and CDR2: LGHNA and YSLEER. The V gene lost 1 base and the J gene lost 2 bases, with 13 bases spanning the gap. CDR3 amino acids: CASSQAAQYITDTQYF. CDR3 nucleotide sequence: TGCGCCAGCAGCCAAGCTGCACAGTATATCACAGATACGCAGTATTTT.

This clonotype was seen more than once but under ten times. J is TRBJ2-5 and V is TRBV12-3 or TRBV12-4; D call uncertain. The CDR3 runs to 11 residues. Trimming shortened V by 10 bases and J by 5 bases, and 11 bases separated the two germline ends. CDR3 sequence: CATQARETQYF. The CDR3 nucleotides read TGTGCCACCCAGGCCCGGGAGACCCAGTACTTC.

This clonotype was detected a few times. V gene TRBV6-2 or TRBV6-3 combines with J gene TRBJ2-5, with TRBD2 matching 9 bases. V lost 2 bases and J lost 2; bases outside the gene matches: 6. The CDR3 runs to 16 residues. Germline lookup yields CDR1 MNHEY and CDR2 SVGEGT. The CDR3 bases are TGTGCCAGCAGTTACACAAAGCGGGGGGCACAAGAGACCCAGTACTTC. It codes for CASSYTKRGAQETQYF.

The chain is built from TRBV10-3 and TRBJ2-7; a weak D match, TRBD2 (7 bases). The CDR3 runs 15 residues. Germline values: CDR1 ENHRY, CDR2 SYGVKD. V was trimmed by 6 bases and J by 3 bases, leaving 18 bases between them. Here the CDR3 DNA reads TGTGCCATCAGCTCGGGGGCTAGCGGACTCTACGAGCAGTACTTC. Its translation: CAISSGASGLYEQYF.